These T cell receptor beta chains were read from a single sample in a study of CD8 T cells in ankylosing spondylitis. TCRdb called the 5' RACE reads again in MiXCR, with one record for every CDR3 protein. The sample holds 300,000 to 350,000 distinct CDR3 sequences, around 15% seen once. The sample consisted of blood, either unsorted or a sorted T cell fraction (not recorded which). The receptors were sampled from a male donor with ankylosing spondylitis or in good health (not recorded which). Each CDR3 is given with its conserved first and last residue. D genes are given only for firm matches. Clone sizes are given selectively: once, few, many, or a class where the clone is expanded.

d_gene	j_gene	abundance	v_gene	CDR3nt	CDR3aa
-	TRBJ1-2	few	TRBV10-3	TGTGCCATCAGTGAGTCTGTGACAAATTATGGCTACACCTTC	CAISESVTNYGYTF
TRBD1	TRBJ1-5	-	TRBV29-1	TGCAGCGTCGGACAGGGACGACAGCCCCAGCATTTT	CSVGQGRQPQHF
-	TRBJ2-5	-	TRBV11-3	TGTGCCAGCAGCTTAGGAGGGACTCCTTATATCCAAGAGACCCAGTACTTC	CASSLGGTPYIQETQYF
-	TRBJ2-7	few	TRBV9	TGTGCCAGCAGCGTATACGCCGGCAGGGACTACGAGCAGTACTTC	CASSVYAGRDYEQYF
-	TRBJ1-6	many	TRBV12-3/TRBV12-4	TGTGCCAGCAGCTCGGGGGCGGCCCTCCACTTT	CASSSGAALHF
-	TRBJ2-5	-	TRBV21-1	TGTGCCAGCAGCAAATGGCGGCATCAGAAGGGGGAGACCCAGTACTTC	CASSKWRHQKGETQYF
-	TRBJ1-2	few	TRBV12-3/TRBV12-4	TGTGCCAGCAGCTTCGCTTGGAAGACTACATATGGCTACACCTTC	CASSFAWKTTYGYTF
-	TRBJ2-2	few	TRBV12-3/TRBV12-4	TGTGCCAGCAGCCTGGGTGGCTCCTTGAACACCGGGGAGCTGTTTTTT	CASSLGGSLNTGELFF
-	TRBJ2-2	-	TRBV14	TGTGCCAGCAGCCAACGGCTAACCGGGGAGCTGTTTTTT	CASSQRLTGELFF
TRBD1	TRBJ2-7	many	TRBV27	TGTGCCAGCAGCCGAACCGGGACAGGGGGCTACGAGCAGTACTTC	CASSRTGTGGYEQYF
-	TRBJ1-2	-	TRBV25-1	TGTGCCAGCAGTGAATCGAACGGAGTCTATGGCTACACCTTC	CASSESNGVYGYTF
-	TRBJ2-1	-	TRBV5-1	TGCGCCAGCAGCTTGGAAGAAATCTACAATGAGCAGTTCTTC	CASSLEEIYNEQFF
TRBD2	TRBJ2-1	-	TRBV12-3/TRBV12-4	TGTGCCAGCAGTACAGGGACTAGCGCCAATGAGCAGTTCTTC	CASSTGTSANEQFF
TRBD1	TRBJ1-2	few	TRBV5-1	TGCGCCAGCAGCTTCCTCCCAGGGACAGGGGCCTATGGCTACACCTTC	CASSFLPGTGAYGYTF
-	TRBJ2-3	-	TRBV15	TGTGCCACCAGCAGACAGGAACTCTCTGATACGCAGTATTTT	CATSRQELSDTQYF
TRBD2	TRBJ2-1	few	TRBV19	TGTGCCAGTAGTATTAGGACTAGCGGGAGAGGTCATGAGCAGTTCTTC	CASSIRTSGRGHEQFF
-	TRBJ1-2	-	TRBV3-1	TGTGCCAGCAGCCCTGGGACGTCTTATGGCTACACCTTC	CASSPGTSYGYTF
-	TRBJ2-7	-	TRBV10-3	TGTGCCATATCCCAGGTTTCCTACGAGCAGTACTTC	CAISQVSYEQYF
-	TRBJ2-3	-	TRBV7-2	TGTGCCAGCAGCTTATCGGGACTTAACACAGATACGCAGTATTTT	CASSLSGLNTDTQYF
TRBD2	TRBJ2-3	few	TRBV12-3/TRBV12-4	TGTGCCAGCAGCATTTCTAGCGGGACTAGCACAGATACGCAGTATTTT	CASSISSGTSTDTQYF
-	TRBJ2-1	-	TRBV3-1	TGTGCCAGCAGCCAAGATGCAGAATACAATGAGCAGTTCTTC	CASSQDAEYNEQFF
-	TRBJ2-7	few	TRBV15	TGTGCCACCAGCAGAGATACTTGGTCGGGGCGGAGGAGCTCCTACGAGCAGTACTTC	CATSRDTWSGRRSSYEQYF